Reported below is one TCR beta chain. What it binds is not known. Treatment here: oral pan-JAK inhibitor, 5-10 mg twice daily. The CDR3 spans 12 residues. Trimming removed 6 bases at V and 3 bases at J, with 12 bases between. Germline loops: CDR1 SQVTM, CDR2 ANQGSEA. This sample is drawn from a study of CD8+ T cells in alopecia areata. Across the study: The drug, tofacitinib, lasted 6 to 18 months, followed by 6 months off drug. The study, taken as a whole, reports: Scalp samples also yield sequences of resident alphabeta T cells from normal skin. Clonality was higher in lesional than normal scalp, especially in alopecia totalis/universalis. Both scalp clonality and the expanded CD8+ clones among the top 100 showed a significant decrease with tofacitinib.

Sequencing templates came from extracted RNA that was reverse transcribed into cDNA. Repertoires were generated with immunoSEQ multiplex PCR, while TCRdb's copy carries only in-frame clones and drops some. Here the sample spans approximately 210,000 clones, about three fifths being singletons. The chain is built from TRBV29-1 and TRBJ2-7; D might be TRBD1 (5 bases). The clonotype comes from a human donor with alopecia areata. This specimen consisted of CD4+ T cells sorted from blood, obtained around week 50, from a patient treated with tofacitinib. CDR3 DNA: TGCAGCGTATCAAGGGGAATCTACGAGCAGTACTTC. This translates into CSVSRGIYEQYF.